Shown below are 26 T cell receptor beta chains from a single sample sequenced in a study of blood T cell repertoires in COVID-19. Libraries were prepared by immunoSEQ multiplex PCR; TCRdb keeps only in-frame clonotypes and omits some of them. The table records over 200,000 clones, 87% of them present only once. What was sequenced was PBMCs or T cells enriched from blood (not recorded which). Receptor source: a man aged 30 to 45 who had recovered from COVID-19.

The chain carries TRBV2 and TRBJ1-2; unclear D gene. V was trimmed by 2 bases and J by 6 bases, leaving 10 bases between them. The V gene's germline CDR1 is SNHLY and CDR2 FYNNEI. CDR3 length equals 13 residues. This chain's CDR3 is CASSESGPHGYTF. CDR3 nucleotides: TGTGCCAGCAGTGAAAGTGGGCCCCATGGCTACACCTTC.

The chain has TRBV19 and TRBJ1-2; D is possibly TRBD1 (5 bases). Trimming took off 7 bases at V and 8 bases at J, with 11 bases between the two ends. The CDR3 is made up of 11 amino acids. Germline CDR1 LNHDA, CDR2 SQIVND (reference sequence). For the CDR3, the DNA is TGTGCCAGTACACAGGATGGGGGCTACACCTTC. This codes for CASTQDGGYTF.

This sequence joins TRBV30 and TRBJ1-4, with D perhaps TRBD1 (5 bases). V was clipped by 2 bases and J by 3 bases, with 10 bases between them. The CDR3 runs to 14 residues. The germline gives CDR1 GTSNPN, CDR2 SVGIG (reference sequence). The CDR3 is CAWSIGGSNEKLFF. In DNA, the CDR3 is TGTGCCTGGAGTATCGGGGGGTCTAATGAAAAACTGTTTTTT. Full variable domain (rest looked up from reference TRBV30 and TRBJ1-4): SQTIHQWPATLVQPVGSPLSLECTVEGTSNPNLYWYRQAAGRGLQLLFYSVGIGQISSEVPQNLSASRPQDRQFILSSKKLLLSDSGFYLCAWSIGGSNEKLFFGSGTQLSVL.

CDR3 loop: CASSLGVSRTDTQYF. Written as DNA, the CDR3 is TGTGCCAGCAGCTTAGGAGTGTCGCGCACAGATACGCAGTATTTT. This rearrangement joins TRBV11-3 to TRBJ2-3; D uncertain. V lost 1 base and J 1 base, leaving 9 bases between the germline ends. The CDR3 is 15 residues long. Germline assignment: CDR1 SGHNT and CDR2 YENEEA.

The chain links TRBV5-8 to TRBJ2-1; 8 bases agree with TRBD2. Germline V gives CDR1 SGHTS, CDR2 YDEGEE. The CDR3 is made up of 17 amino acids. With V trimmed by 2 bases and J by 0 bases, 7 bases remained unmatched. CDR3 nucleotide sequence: TGTGCCAGCAGCTTAAGTTTAAGCGGGGGCTCCTACAATGAGCAGTTCTTC. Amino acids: CASSLSLSGGSYNEQFF.

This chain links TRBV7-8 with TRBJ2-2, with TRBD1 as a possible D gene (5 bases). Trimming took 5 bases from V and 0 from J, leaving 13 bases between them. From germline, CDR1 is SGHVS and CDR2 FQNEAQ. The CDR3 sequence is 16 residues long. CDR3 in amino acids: CASSTSLTANTGELFF. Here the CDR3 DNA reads TGTGCCAGCAGCACATCCCTGACAGCGAACACCGGGGAGCTGTTTTTT.

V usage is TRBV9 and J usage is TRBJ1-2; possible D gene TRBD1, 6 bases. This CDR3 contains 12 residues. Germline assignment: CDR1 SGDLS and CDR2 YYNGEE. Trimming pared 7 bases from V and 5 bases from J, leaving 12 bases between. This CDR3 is CASQQGYYGYTF. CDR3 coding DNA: TGTGCCAGCCAACAGGGATATTATGGCTACACCTTC. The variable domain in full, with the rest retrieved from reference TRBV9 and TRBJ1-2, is DSGVTQTPKHLITATGQRVTLRCSPRSGDLSVYWYQQSLDQGLQFLIQYYNGEERAKGNILERFSAQQFPDLHSELNLSSLELGDSALYFCASQQGYYGYTFGSGTRLTVV.

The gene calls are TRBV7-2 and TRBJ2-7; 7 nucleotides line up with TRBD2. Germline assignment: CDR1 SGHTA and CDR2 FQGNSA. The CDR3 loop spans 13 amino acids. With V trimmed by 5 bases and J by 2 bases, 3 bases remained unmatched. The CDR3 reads CASSPSGTYEQYF. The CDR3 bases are TGTGCCAGCAGCCCCAGCGGGACCTACGAGCAGTACTTC. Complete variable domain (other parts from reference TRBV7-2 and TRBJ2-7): GAGVSQSPSNKVTEKGKDVELRCDPISGHTALYWYRQSLGQGLEFLIYFQGNSAPDKSGLPSDRFSAERTGGSVSTLTIQRTQQEDSAVYLCASSPSGTYEQYFGPGTRLTVT.

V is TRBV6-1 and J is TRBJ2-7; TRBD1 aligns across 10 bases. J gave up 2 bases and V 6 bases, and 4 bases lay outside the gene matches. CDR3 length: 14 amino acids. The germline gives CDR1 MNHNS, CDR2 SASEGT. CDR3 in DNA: TGTGCCAGCAGCCGGGGACAGGGGCCCTACGAGCAGTACTTC. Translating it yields CASSRGQGPYEQYF.

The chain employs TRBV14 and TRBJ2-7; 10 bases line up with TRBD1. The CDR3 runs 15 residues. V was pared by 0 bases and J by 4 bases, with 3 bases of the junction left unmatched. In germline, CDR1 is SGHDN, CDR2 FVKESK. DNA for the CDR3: TGTGCCAGCAGCCAAGATAGGGACAGGGGATACGAGCAGTACTTC. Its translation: CASSQDRDRGYEQYF.

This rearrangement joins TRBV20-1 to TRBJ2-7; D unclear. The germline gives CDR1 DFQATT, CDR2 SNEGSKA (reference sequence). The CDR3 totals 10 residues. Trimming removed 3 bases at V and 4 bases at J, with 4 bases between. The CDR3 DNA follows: TGCAGTGCTAGTTATTACGAGCAGTACTTC. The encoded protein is CSASYYEQYF.

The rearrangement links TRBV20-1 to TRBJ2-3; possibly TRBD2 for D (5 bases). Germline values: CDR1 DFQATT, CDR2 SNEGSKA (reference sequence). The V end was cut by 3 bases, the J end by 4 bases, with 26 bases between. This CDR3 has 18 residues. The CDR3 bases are TGCAGTGCTAGTTTAATTGGGCGGGCTCAAGACGGCGCAGATACGCAGTATTTT. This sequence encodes CSASLIGRAQDGADTQYF.

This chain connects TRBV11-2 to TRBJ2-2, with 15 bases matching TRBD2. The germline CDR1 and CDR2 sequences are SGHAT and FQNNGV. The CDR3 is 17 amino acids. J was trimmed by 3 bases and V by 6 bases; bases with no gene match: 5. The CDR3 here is CASRGLAGGLYTGELFF. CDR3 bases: TGTGCCAGCAGAGGACTAGCGGGAGGGTTATACACCGGGGAGCTGTTTTTT.

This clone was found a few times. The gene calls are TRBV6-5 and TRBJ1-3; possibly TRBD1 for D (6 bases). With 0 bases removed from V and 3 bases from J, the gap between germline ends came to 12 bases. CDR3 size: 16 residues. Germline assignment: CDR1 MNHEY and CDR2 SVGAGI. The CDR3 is CASSYSGLGGGNTIYF. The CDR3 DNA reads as TGTGCCAGCAGTTACTCAGGGTTAGGGGGTGGAAACACCATATATTTT.

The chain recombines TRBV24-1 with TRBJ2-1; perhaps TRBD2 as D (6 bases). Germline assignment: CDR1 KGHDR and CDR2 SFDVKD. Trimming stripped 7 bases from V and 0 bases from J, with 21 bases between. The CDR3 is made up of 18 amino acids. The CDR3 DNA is TGTGCCACCAGCGGCGGGATCTACCTCCGGGGCTCCTACAATGAGCAGTTCTTC. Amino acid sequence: CATSGGIYLRGSYNEQFF.

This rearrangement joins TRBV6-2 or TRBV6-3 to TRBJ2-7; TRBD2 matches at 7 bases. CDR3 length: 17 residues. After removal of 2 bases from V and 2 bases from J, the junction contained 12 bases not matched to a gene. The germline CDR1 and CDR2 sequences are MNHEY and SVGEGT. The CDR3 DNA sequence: TGTGCCAGCAGTTACCTAATGGCTGCTAGCGGAACCTACGAGCAGTACTTC. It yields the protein CASSYLMAASGTYEQYF.

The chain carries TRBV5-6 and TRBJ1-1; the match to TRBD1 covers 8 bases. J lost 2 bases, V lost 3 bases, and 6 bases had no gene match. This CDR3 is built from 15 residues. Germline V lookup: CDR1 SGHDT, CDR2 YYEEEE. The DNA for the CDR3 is TGTGCCAGCAGCTCCCTGGACAGGGATAACACTGAAGCTTTCTTT. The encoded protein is CASSSLDRDNTEAFF.

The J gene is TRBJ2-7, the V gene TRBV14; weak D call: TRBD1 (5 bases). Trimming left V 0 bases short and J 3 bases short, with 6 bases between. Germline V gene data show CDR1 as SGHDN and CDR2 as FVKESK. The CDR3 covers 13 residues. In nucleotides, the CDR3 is TGTGCCAGCAGCCAAGATAGGGGCTACGAGCAGTACTTC. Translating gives CASSQDRGYEQYF. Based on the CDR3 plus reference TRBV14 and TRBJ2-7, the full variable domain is EAGVTQFPSHSVIEKGQTVTLRCDPISGHDNLYWYRRVMGKEIKFLLHFVKESKQDESGMPNNRFLAERTGGTYSTLKVQPAELEDSGVYFCASSQDRGYEQYFGPGTRLTVT.

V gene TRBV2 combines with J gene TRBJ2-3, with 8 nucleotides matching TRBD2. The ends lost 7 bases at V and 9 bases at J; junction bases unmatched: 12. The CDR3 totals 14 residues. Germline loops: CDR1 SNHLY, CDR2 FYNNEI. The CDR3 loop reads CASIGTTGGWTQYF. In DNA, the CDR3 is TGTGCCAGCATCGGGACCACGGGGGGGTGGACGCAGTATTTT.

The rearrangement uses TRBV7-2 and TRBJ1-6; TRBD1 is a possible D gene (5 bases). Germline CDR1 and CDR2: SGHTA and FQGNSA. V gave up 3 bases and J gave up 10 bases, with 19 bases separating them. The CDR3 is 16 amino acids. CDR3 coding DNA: TGTGCCAGCAGCTTTGGGGGGGTTAATAGGAGATCACCCCTCCACTTT. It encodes CASSFGGVNRRSPLHF.

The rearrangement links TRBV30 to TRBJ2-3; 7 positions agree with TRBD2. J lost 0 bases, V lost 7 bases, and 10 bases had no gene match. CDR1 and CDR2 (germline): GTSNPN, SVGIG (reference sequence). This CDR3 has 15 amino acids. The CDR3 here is CASTGGPSSTDTQYF. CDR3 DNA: TGTGCCTCTACGGGGGGACCTTCTAGCACAGATACGCAGTATTTT.

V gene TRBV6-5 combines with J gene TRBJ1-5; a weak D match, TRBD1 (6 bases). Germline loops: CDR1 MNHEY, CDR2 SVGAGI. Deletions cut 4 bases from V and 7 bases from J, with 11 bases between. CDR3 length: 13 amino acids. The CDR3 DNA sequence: TGTGCCAGCAGTTCGACAGGTCAGCAGCCCCAGCATTTT. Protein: CASSSTGQQPQHF.

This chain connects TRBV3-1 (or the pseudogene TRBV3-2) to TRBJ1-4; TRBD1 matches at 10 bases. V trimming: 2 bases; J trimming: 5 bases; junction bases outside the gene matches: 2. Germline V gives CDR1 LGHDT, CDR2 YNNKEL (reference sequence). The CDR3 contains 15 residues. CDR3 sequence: CASSQQGQGNEKLFF. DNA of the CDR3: TGTGCCAGCAGCCAACAGGGACAGGGGAATGAAAAACTGTTTTTT.

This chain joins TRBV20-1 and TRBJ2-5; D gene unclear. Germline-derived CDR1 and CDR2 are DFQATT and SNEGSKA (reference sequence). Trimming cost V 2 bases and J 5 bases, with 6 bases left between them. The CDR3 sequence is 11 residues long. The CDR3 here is CSARLSETQYF. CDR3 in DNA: TGCAGTGCTAGATTAAGCGAGACCCAGTACTTC.

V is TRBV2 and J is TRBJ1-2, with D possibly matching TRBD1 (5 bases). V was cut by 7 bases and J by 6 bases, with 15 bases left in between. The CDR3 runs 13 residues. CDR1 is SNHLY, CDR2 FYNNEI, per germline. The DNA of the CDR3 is TGTGCCAGCAAGGGGCCACCACTGAATGGCTACACCTTC. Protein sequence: CASKGPPLNGYTF.

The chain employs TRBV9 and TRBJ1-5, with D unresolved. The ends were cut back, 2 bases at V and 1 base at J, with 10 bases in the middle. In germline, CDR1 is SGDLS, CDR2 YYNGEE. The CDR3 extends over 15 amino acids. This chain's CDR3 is CASSVQAGSNQPQHF. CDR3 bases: TGTGCCAGCAGCGTTCAGGCTGGGAGCAATCAGCCCCAGCATTTT.